A selection of T cell receptor beta chains follows, all from one sample in a study of T-cell memory formation after mild COVID-19. TCRdb ran MiXCR on the 5' RACE reads and lists one entry per CDR3 protein. Of approximately 430,000 distinct CDR3 sequences in the sample, more than 20% were seen once. The sample taken for sequencing was PBMCs or a T cell subset sorted from them (not recorded which). The receptors derive from an adult woman who had mild COVID-19 (a few samples of this study predate the infection). Cell type and time point are not known. Both conserved end residues are part of each CDR3. A D gene is named only where the DNA matches it firmly. Part of the rows lack a size; the others show once, few, many or a class for expanded clones.

d_gene	v_gene	abundance	j_gene	CDR3aa	CDR3nt
NA	TRBV12-3/TRBV12-4	few	TRBJ2-1	CASSSLPGGEEQFF	TGTGCCAGCAGTTCCCTACCCGGTGGGGAGGAGCAGTTCTTC
NA	TRBV5-8	NA	TRBJ1-6	CASSLGQGLHNSPLHF	TGTGCCAGCAGCTTGGGTCAGGGGCTACATAATTCACCCCTCCACTTT
TRBD2	TRBV5-4	many	TRBJ2-1	CASSPGGAGDYNEQFF	TGTGCCAGCAGCCCCGGTGGAGCGGGAGACTACAATGAGCAGTTCTTC
TRBD2	TRBV12-3/TRBV12-4	few	TRBJ2-7	CASSPHYGLAGGPGEQYF	TGTGCCAGCAGTCCACATTACGGGCTAGCGGGAGGGCCGGGCGAGCAGTACTTC
TRBD1	TRBV4-1	NA	TRBJ2-2	CASSRGQGGTGELFF	TGCGCCAGCAGCCGGGGACAGGGGGGGACCGGGGAGCTGTTTTTT
NA	TRBV7-8	few	TRBJ2-6	CASSLLGSSGANVLTF	TGTGCCAGCAGCTTATTGGGTAGCTCTGGGGCCAACGTCCTGACTTTC
TRBD1	TRBV19	NA	TRBJ2-2	CASLASGQGWNTGELFF	TGTGCCAGTCTGGCTTCGGGACAGGGGTGGAACACCGGGGAGCTGTTTTTT
TRBD2	TRBV4-2	few	TRBJ2-1	CASSNLGGSTYNEQFF	TGTGCCAGCAGCAACCTGGGCGGGAGCACCTACAATGAGCAGTTCTTC
NA	TRBV11-2	NA	TRBJ1-4	CASSLETSGEKLFF	TGTGCCAGCAGCTTAGAAACATCGGGGGAAAAACTGTTTTTT
TRBD2	TRBV20-1	NA	TRBJ2-7	CSAPTSGRYEQYF	TGCAGTGCCCCGACTAGCGGGAGATACGAGCAGTACTTC
NA	TRBV12-3/TRBV12-4	NA	TRBJ2-1	CASTLAYNEQFF	TGTGCCAGCACCCTAGCCTACAATGAGCAGTTCTTC